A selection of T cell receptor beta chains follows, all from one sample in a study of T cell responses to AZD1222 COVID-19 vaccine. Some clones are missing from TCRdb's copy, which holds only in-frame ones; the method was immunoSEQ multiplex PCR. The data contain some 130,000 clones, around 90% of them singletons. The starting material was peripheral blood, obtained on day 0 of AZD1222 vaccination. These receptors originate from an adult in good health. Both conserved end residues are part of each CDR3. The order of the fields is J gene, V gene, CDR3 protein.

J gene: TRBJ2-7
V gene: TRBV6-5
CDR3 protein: CASGTVEQYF

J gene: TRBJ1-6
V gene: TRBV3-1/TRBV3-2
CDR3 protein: CASSQDSLTLDNSPLHF

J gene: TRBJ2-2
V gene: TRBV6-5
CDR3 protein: CASTRTGELFF

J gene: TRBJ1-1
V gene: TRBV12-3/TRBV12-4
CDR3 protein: CASSFRGGTEAFF

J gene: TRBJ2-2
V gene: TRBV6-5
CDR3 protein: CASSYHGQGNTGELFF

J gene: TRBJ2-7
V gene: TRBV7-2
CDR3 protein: CASSLPTRGLNSYEQYF

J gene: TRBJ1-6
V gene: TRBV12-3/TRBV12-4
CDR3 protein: CASSLQGSPLHF

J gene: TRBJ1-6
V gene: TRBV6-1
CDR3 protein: CASSEARERSPLHF

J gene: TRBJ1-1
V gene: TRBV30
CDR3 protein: CAWSVGGRGEAFF

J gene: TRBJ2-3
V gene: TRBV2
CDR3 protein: CASSERDGSTDTQYF

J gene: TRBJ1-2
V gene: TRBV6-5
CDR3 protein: CASSYFGGRNDYGYTF

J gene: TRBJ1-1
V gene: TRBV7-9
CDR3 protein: CASSLVTGRAEAFF

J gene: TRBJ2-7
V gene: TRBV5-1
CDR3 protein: CASSRVGSSYEQYF

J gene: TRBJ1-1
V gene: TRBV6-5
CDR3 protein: CASSYPLSEAFF

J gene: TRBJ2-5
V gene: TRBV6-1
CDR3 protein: CASSEDTGTASRATQYF

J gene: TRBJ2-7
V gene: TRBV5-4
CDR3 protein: CASSLMGSSSYEQYF

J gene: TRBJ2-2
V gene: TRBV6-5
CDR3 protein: CASNPGTNTGELFF

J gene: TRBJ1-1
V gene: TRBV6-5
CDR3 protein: CASSYSWQGGTEAFF

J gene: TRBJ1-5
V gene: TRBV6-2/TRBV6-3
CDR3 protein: CASSRGLNQPQHF

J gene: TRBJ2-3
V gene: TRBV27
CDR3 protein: CASSGSRVDTQYF

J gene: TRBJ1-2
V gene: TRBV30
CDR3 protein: CAWSVQGAGGYTF

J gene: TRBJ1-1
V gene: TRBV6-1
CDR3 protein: CASSEVGQKAFF

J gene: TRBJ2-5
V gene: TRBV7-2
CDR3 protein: CASSLSTSGVQETQYF

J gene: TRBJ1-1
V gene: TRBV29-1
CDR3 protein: CSARTGNTEAFF

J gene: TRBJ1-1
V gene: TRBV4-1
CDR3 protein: CASSHLPGTGSNTEAFF

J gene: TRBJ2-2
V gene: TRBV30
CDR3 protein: CAWTAPSLAGETGELFF

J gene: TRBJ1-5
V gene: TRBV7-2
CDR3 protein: CASSSTGDRLEPQHF

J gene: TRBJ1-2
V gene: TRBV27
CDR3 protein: CASSPAGVHGYTF

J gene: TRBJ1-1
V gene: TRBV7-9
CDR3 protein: CASSLSRNTEAFF

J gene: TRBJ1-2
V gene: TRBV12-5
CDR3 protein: CATTRDSNYGYTF

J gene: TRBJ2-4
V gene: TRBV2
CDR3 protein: CASSESVRGNIQYF